This record looks at one T cell receptor beta chain sequence and its context. Its antigen target is currently unknown. No qualities accompany the bases; no much larger clone lies one base away. Using the deep immunoSEQ assay, TCR CDR3 regions were amplified from genomic DNA by multiplex PCR. Extracted genomic DNA from each cell subset was spread evenly across all wells of several immunoSEQ 96-well plates, with each plate serving as a replicate. For sorted subsets, each replicate PCR was loaded with approximately 0.2 ug genomic DNA, equivalent to some 27,000 T cell genomes. Purified libraries were measured with a Qubit 3.0 fluorometer, size-checked on a Bioanalyzer 2100, and measured again with the KAPA Library Quantification kit. Every immunoSEQ 96-well plate was sequenced on a dedicated single-read 150-cycle Illumina NextSeq 550 flow cell. Regarding the original processing steps: Because only junctional sequences without quality scores were contained in the immunoSEQ output, filtering matching that applied to full-length reads could not be performed. To assign V/J genes and CDR3, sequences were annotated using PyIR, a Python wrapper for IgBLAST v1.9, with IMGT germline references. Any read was removed if the V/J assignment was weak (E-value above 1e-6), the CDR3 was missing, or the read contained stop codons, out-of-frame junctions, or ambiguous translated residues. A V3J clonotype was defined by an identical inferred V gene, J gene, and CDR3 amino acid sequence. Percentage overlap between repertoires was calculated by dividing the number of shared unique clonotypes by the size of the smaller repertoire. Repertoire richness was assessed with RTK rarefaction, the Chao1 estimator, and Recon v2.1 estimates of unobserved clonotypes. Generation probabilities for all TCRbeta clonotypes obtained by the gDNA method from a handful of donors were computed using OLGA. TCRdb re-hosts the immuneACCESS table, in-frame sequences only. Its copies lack some clones; in the studies checked, an unresolved V gene accounts for under half of them, and the cause for the rest is not known. Clone size and the V and J calls come from that table; the DNA yielded D and trimming. The sample contains about 2.3 million clones, approximately 95% of them found a single time. In total, the top ten clones hold under 0.45% of the sample.

The sample is drawn from a study of shared clonotypes between healthy human individuals (dated by TCRdb to 2020 to 2021). In the study overall: The cohort included three men and a couple of women between 18 and 49 years of age. Between about 0.9 and 9 billion PBMCs per donor were obtained by leukapheresis. For each donor, three plates each were used for CD4 naive and CD4 memory, two plates were used for CD8 naive, and one plate was used for CD8 memory. To increase sequencing depth and limit assay-specific biases, TCR repertoire library preparation and sequencing were carried out by different laboratories using diverse techniques. The study deeply sequenced blood TCR repertoires of five healthy adults to estimate repertoire size and the extent of clonotype sharing between individuals.

What the authors observed across the whole study: Rarefaction of sorted-subset datasets indicated incomplete sequencing despite the large sequencing depth. Estimated clonotype richness was generally larger for naive than for memory subsets. Pairwise subsampling indicated that sequencing depth was expected to affect the degree of clonotype sharing among donors. Sampling was limited to blood, and TCR repertoires in tissue likely differ from TCR repertoires in blood. About 5% of naive CD4, roughly 3.5% of naive CD8, approximately 2% of memory CD4, and approximately 0.39% of memory CD8 clonotypes were shared across a handful of donors. The genetic and exposure-history diversity represented was limited by the small number of donors. Higher generation probabilities were observed for clonotypes shared by all four sorted-subset donors than for non-shared clonotypes.

The donors were healthy, HIV-negative adults who had no recently reported acute infections or vaccinations. All donors were Caucasian adults living in Nashville, Tennessee, USA. CD4+ T cells were enriched by magnetic negative selection, after which naive cells were positively selected on CD45RA and the negative fraction was taken as the memory subset. Blood was obtained by leukapheresis, after which PBMCs were separated by Ficoll-Histopaque density gradient centrifugation and cryopreserved in liquid nitrogen vapor phase. Analytical flow cytometry was used to check the purity and quantity of each magnetically sorted T cell population. Each sorted fraction had its genomic DNA isolated and then quantified by UV absorbance on a Nanodrop 2000c. Its CDR3 holds 13 amino acids, cysteine through phenylalanine. Left in the record is the CDR3 DNA by itself, 39 bases read in frame from the first base. V lost 8 bases and J lost 7 bases; the stretch between them is 14 bases long. The germline V gene specifies SNHLY as CDR1 and FYNNEI as CDR2.

The receptor was isolated from a man aged 18 to 30 in good health. Some clones in this sample may be carry-over from other donors' samples. The sequence joins TRBV2 to TRBJ1-4, with TRBD1 perhaps the D gene, on 6 matching bases. Sequences were obtained from naive CD4+ T cells from PBMCs. In the paper's terms, the cell subset or site label means: CD45RA+ positively selected. CDR3 sequence: CASGGRDGEKLFF. The bases read TGTGCCAGCGGGGGCAGGGATGGTGAAAAACTGTTTTTT.